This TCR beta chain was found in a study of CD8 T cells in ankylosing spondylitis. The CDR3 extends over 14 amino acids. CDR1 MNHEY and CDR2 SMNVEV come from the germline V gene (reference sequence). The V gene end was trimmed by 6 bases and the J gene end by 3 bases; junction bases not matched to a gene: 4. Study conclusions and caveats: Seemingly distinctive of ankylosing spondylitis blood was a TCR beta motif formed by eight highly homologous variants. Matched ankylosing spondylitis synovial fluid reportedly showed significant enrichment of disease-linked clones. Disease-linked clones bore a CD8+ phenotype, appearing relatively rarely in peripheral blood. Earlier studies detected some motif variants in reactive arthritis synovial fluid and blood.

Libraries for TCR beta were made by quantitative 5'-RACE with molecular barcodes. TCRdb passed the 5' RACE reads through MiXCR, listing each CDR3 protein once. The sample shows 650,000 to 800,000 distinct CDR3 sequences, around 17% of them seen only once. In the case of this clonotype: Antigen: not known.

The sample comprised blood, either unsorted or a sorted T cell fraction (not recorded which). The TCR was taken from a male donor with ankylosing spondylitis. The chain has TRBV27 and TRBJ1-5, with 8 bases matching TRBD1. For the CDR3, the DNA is TGTGCCAGCAGACGGACAGGGTTCAATCAGCCCCAGCATTTT. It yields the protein CASRRTGFNQPQHF.